This entry features one T cell receptor (beta chain) sequence. The sample belongs to a study of cytomegalovirus exposure and HLA in healthy donors. The V end was cut by 0 bases, the J end by 8 bases, with 18 bases between. The CDR3 covers 16 residues. The germline CDR1 and CDR2 sequences are SGHNT and YYREEE (reference sequence). The PCR contained 60 Vbeta and 13 Jbeta primers. Clones were sequenced by immunoSEQ multiplex PCR, and TCRdb holds only the in-frame ones, with some missing. Among some 52,000 clones listed, roughly 73% were seen once. The source material was PBMCs. V and J are TRBV5-4 and TRBJ2-1; TRBD2 is a possible D gene (5 bases). This TCR was sampled from a man aged 18 to 29 in good health and CMV-seronegative. For the CDR3, the DNA is TGTGCCAGCAGCTTGGTGGGCGCTAGAGGAGGCTATGAGCAGTTCTTC. This translates into CASSLVGARGGYEQFF.